The 22 T cell receptor beta chains reported below all come from one sample, sequenced in a study of Graves' ophthalmopathy and Graves' hyperthyroidism. TCR beta CDR3 amplification used RNA transcripts. Investigators did first-round RT-PCR with HTBI primers, then second-round multiplex PCR. TCRdb re-analysed the multiplex PCR reads in MiXCR, keeping a single row per CDR3 protein. The sample records fewer than 350,000 distinct CDR3 sequences, 15% to 20% being singletons. The sequenced sample was peripheral blood. The source of these receptors is an adult man with Graves' ophthalmopathy.

This clonotype was counted ten times or more. V gene TRBV20-1 combines with J gene TRBJ1-3, with D tentatively TRBD1 (5 bases). The V gene lost 6 bases and the J gene lost 0 bases, with 12 bases spanning the gap. CDR3 length: 14 residues. The germline CDR1 and CDR2 sequences are DFQATT and SNEGSKA (reference sequence). As DNA, the CDR3 is TGCAGTGCCCCAAAGAGGGGCTCTGGAAACACCATATATTTT. Its protein is CSAPKRGSGNTIYF.

This clonotype was observed many times. The chain has TRBV11-2 and TRBJ2-2, with a possible D match to TRBD2 (5 bases). The V and J ends lost 4 bases and 0 bases respectively, with 9 bases between them. The V gene's germline CDR1 is SGHAT and CDR2 FQNNGV. The CDR3 has 15 amino acids. The CDR3 DNA follows: TGTGCCAGCAGCTCAACAGCGGCGAACACCGGGGAGCTGTTTTTT. It is translated as CASSSTAANTGELFF.

This clonotype was seen many times. The rearrangement links TRBV2 to TRBJ1-1; 9 bases line up with TRBD1. CDR1 is SNHLY and CDR2 is FYNNEI in the germline V gene. V shed 7 bases and J 7 bases; nucleotides not matched to a gene: 4. CDR3 length: 12 amino acids. The CDR3 region has the DNA TGTGCCAGCATTAGACAGGGGGATGAAGCTTTCTTT. Protein product: CASIRQGDEAFF.

In its sample, this clonotype was seen many times. The V call is TRBV7-8, the J call TRBJ2-2; D not resolved. V dropped 3 bases and J dropped 3 bases, with 14 bases sitting between them. CDR1 is SGHVS and CDR2 is FQNEAQ in the germline V gene. The CDR3 is made up of 16 amino acids. The DNA for the CDR3 is TGTGCCAGCAGCTTTATGTCAGTGATGGACACCGGGGAGCTGTTTTTT. It encodes CASSFMSVMDTGELFF.

A note on this clonotype: An end of the junction does not agree with germline; a read error may underlie this. V gene TRBV6-1 combines with J gene TRBJ1-1; D not certain. CDR1 MNHNS and CDR2 SASEGT come from the germline V gene. The CDR3 contains 15 residues. This CDR3 reads CASSEGEVFNTGAFF. CDR3 in DNA: TGTGCCAGCAGTGAAGGAGAGGTATTTAACACTGGAGCTTTCTTT.

This clonotype was detected many times. V and J are TRBV4-2 and TRBJ2-5, with 8 nucleotides matching TRBD1. CDR1 and CDR2 from the germline V gene are LGHNA and YNFKEQ. The CDR3 extends over 16 amino acids. J gave up 3 bases and V 4 bases, and 10 bases lay outside the gene matches. The CDR3 loop reads CASSPWIGQGEETQYF. The CDR3 region has the DNA TGTGCCAGCAGCCCCTGGATTGGACAGGGTGAAGAGACCCAGTACTTC.

The table lists this clonotype with many counts. This rearrangement joins TRBV3-1 to TRBJ1-2, with a weak D call TRBD1 (6 bases). Per the germline V gene, CDR1 is LGHDT and CDR2 is YNNKEL (reference sequence). This CDR3 has 14 residues. V gave up 4 bases and J gave up 4 bases, with 13 bases separating them. This CDR3 reads CASSPSGRGYGYTF. As DNA, the CDR3 is TGTGCCAGCAGCCCAAGTGGCAGGGGCTATGGCTACACCTTC.

There are many counts of this clonotype. The V gene is TRBV11-1, the J gene TRBJ2-5, with 10 bases aligning to TRBD2. Trimming took 5 bases from V and 0 from J; bases not matched to a gene: 12. The length of the CDR3 is 18 residues. Germline V lookup: CDR1 SGHAT, CDR2 FQDESV (reference sequence). CDR3 DNA: TGTGCCAGCAGCCTGGAAGGGATGGGACTAGCGTACCAAGAGACCCAGTACTTC. This sequence encodes CASSLEGMGLAYQETQYF.

This clonotype was found many times. The missing conserved phenylalanine or tryptophan at the end of this CDR3 makes a read error likely. The chain employs TRBV28 and TRBJ1-1, with TRBD1 as a possible D gene (6 bases). The CDR3 is made up of 14 amino acids. V lost 4 bases and J lost 1, with 10 bases in between. Germline V gene data show CDR1 as MDHEN and CDR2 as SYDVKM. CDR3 in amino acids: CASSSRGENTEAFL. The CDR3 nucleotides read TGTGCCAGCAGTTCAAGGGGGGAGAACACTGAAGCTTTCCTT.

This clonotype was seen at least ten times. The rearrangement uses TRBV24-1 and TRBJ1-2; D may be TRBD1 (6 bases). The CDR3 has 14 amino acids. The germline V gene has CDR1 KGHDR and CDR2 SFDVKD. Trimming took off 4 bases at V and 2 bases at J, with 10 bases between the two ends. This chain's CDR3 is CATSDPGQNYGYTF. For the CDR3, the DNA is TGTGCCACCAGTGACCCCGGACAGAACTATGGCTACACCTTC.

This clonotype was observed many times. This chain connects TRBV7-9 to TRBJ2-5; D is uncertain. The CDR3 covers 16 residues. CDR1 is SEHNR, CDR2 FQNEAQ, per germline (reference sequence). Trimming cost V 5 bases and J 0 bases, with 16 bases left between them. CDR3 in DNA: TGTGCCAGCAGCCCCCTGAGAGGTAGTTACCAAGAGACCCAGTACTTC. This translates into CASSPLRGSYQETQYF. Supplemented by reference TRBV7-9 and TRBJ2-5, the full variable domain reads DTGVSQNPRHKITKRGQNVTFRCDPISEHNRLYWYRQTLGQGPEFLTYFQNEAQLEKSRLLSDRFSAERPKGSFSTLEIQRTEQGDSAMYLCASSPLRGSYQETQYFGPGTRLLVL.

This clonotype was recorded at least ten times. The J gene is TRBJ2-2, the V gene TRBV11-2; no clear D gene. In germline, CDR1 is SGHAT, CDR2 FQNNGV. The V and J ends lost 1 base and 7 bases respectively, with 4 bases between them. The length of the CDR3 is 12 residues. CDR3 region: CASSLVDGELFF. Here the CDR3 DNA reads TGTGCCAGCAGCTTAGTGGACGGGGAGCTGTTTTTT.

The sample holds many counts of this clonotype. CDR3 DNA sequence: TGCGCCAGCAGCTTGGTGGGGACAGGGTACTACGAGCAGTACTTC. Its protein is CASSLVGTGYYEQYF. The V call is TRBV5-1, the J call TRBJ2-7; 9 bases agree with TRBD1. This CDR3 is built from 15 residues. The germline V gene has CDR1 SGHRS and CDR2 YFSETQ. The ends lost 0 bases at V and 3 bases at J; junction bases unmatched: 4. The entire variable domain, with the rest obtained from reference TRBV5-1 and TRBJ2-7, is as follows: KAGVTQTPRYLIKTRGQQVTLSCSPISGHRSVSWYQQTPGQGLQFLFEYFSETQRNKGNFPGRFSGRQFSNSRSEMNVSTLELGDSALYLCASSLVGTGYYEQYFGPGTRLTVT.

This clonotype was counted at least ten times. V gene TRBV30 combines with J gene TRBJ2-5; 9 bases fit TRBD2. There are 15 residues in the CDR3. Germline CDR1 is GTSNPN and CDR2 is SVGIG (reference sequence). The J segment lost 3 bases and the V segment lost 4 bases, leaving 9 bases of the junction unmatched. The CDR3 DNA follows: TGTGCCTGGATTGCTCGCGGGGGGGAAAAAGAGACCCAGTACTTC. This codes for CAWIARGGEKETQYF.

In its sample, this clonotype was seen many times. This chain links TRBV11-2 with TRBJ2-5, with a weak D call TRBD1 (6 bases). Germline V CDR1 and CDR2: SGHAT, FQNNGV. The V end was cut by 1 base, the J end by 4 bases, with 19 bases between. This CDR3 region has 17 residues. The CDR3 nucleotides read TGTGCCAGCAGCTTAGGTGGGGGCCTAGGCGGGCGAGAGACCCAGTACTTC. This codes for CASSLGGGLGGRETQYF.

This clonotype has at least ten counts. This sequence joins TRBV19 and TRBJ1-2; unclear D gene. The ends were cut back, 3 bases at V and 2 bases at J, with 7 bases in the middle. The CDR3 is made up of 13 amino acids. Germline V gene lookup returns CDR1 LNHDA and CDR2 SQIVND (reference sequence). The CDR3 nucleotides read TGTGCCAGTAGTATGAACAGAAACTATGGCTACACCTTC. This encodes CASSMNRNYGYTF.

This clonotype was detected ten times or more. This chain uses TRBV19 with TRBJ2-2; 9 bases match TRBD1. Germline V gene sequence: CDR1 LNHDA, CDR2 SQIVND (reference sequence). With 9 bases clipped from V and 5 bases from J, the junction kept 16 bases outside the gene matches. CDR3 length: 17 amino acids. In DNA, the CDR3 is TGTGCCAGCCCTAAAAGACCGGGACAGGGCACTACCGGGGAGCTGTTTTTT. Translation gives CASPKRPGQGTTGELFF.

This clonotype has a count of ten or more. This chain joins TRBV11-1 and TRBJ2-5; possibly TRBD1 for D (6 bases). CDR1 is SGHAT and CDR2 is FQDESV in the germline V gene (reference sequence). The CDR3 consists of 15 residues. The ends were cut back, 4 bases at V and 3 bases at J, with 15 bases in the middle. The chain's CDR3 is CASSSRRQVEETQYF. The CDR3, as DNA: TGTGCCAGCAGCTCTCGGAGACAGGTTGAAGAGACCCAGTACTTC.

This clonotype showed up many times. The chain combines TRBV7-8 with TRBJ1-2; tentative D call: TRBD1 (6 bases). V lost 4 bases, J lost 3 bases, and 12 bases lay in between. The CDR3 runs to 14 residues. From germline, CDR1 is SGHVS and CDR2 FQNEAQ. CDR3 residues: CASSSLRGDYGYTF. For the CDR3, the DNA is TGTGCCAGCAGCTCGCTCAGGGGAGACTATGGCTACACCTTC.

The gene calls are TRBV6-5 and TRBJ2-7, with 8 nucleotides matching TRBD2. The CDR3 is 14 amino acids. J gave up 4 bases and V 4 bases, and 6 bases lay outside the gene matches. Germline values: CDR1 MNHEY, CDR2 SVGAGI. Written as DNA, the CDR3 is TGTGCCAGCAGTTTTACGGGAGGGAAGTACGAGCAGTACTTC. Its protein is CASSFTGGKYEQYF.

This clonotype was seen ten or more times. This sequence joins TRBV6-2 or TRBV6-3 and TRBJ1-2, with D unclear. Per the germline V gene, CDR1 is MNHEY and CDR2 is SVGEGT. The V gene lost 2 bases and the J gene lost 3 bases, with 13 bases spanning the gap. This CDR3 is 15 amino acids long. The CDR3 DNA reads TGTGCCAGCAGTTACCAGACCGGGTTTGACTATGGCTACACCTTC. The encoded protein is CASSYQTGFDYGYTF.

A few counts support this clonotype. This rearrangement joins TRBV6-5 to TRBJ2-5; a possible D gene is TRBD2 (5 bases). CDR1 is MNHEY, CDR2 SVGAGI, per germline. V lost 0 bases and J 4 bases, leaving 12 bases between the germline ends. The CDR3 is 15 residues long. Here the CDR3 reads CASSYSWRSPETQYF. The CDR3 region has the DNA TGTGCCAGCAGTTACTCTTGGAGGAGTCCAGAGACCCAGTACTTC.